This T cell receptor beta chain was sequenced for a study of vaccination effects on CD4 cells after COVID-19. About the research overall: After the second dose, samples were taken at median day 72. Study-level findings and limits: Few convalescent patients and no early post-infection timepoints were included in the study. Both infection-induced and vaccine-induced clones contracted markedly at late post-vaccination timepoints.

Turning to this clone: What it binds is not known.

Using immunoSEQ multiplex PCR, the repertoire was profiled, and TCRdb retains in-frame clones only, with some absent. The sample records tens of thousands of clones, approximately 68% being singletons. Germline CDR1 is KGHSH and CDR2 is LQKENI. Trimming removed 3 bases from V and 2 bases from J; junction bases left unmatched: 4. The CDR3 runs 15 residues. Sequencing followed a ViraFEST assay step that expanded antigen-specific CD4+ T cells with viral peptide pools. Upon completion of 10 to 11 days in culture, CD4+ T cells were isolated. As their vaccination, participants received two doses of either BNT162b2 or mRNA-1273. Negative nucleocapsid antibody tests before and after vaccination confirmed no previous SARS-CoV-2 infection.

The chain links TRBV18 to TRBJ2-3, with 8 nucleotides matching TRBD2. This specimen consisted of CD4+ T cells from PBMCs cultured with SARS-CoV-2 spike peptides, obtained after COVID-19 vaccination. The clonotype comes from a human donor who received a COVID-19 vaccine. CDR3 DNA: TGTGCCAGCTCACCGTCCGGGGGGGTCACAGATACGCAGTATTTT. Translated, it gives CASSPSGGVTDTQYF.